This record concerns one T cell receptor (beta chain) sequence. What it recognizes is unknown. With 60 Vbeta and 13 Jbeta primers, the PCR was carried out. Measured with immunoSEQ multiplex PCR; TCRdb has only the in-frame clones, and not every one. The sample contains some 170,000 clones, about 72% of which appear only once. This record comes from a study of cytomegalovirus exposure and HLA in healthy donors. The ends lost 3 bases at V and 0 bases at J; junction bases unmatched: 4. Germline values: CDR1 KGHSH, CDR2 LQKENI. This CDR3 contains 16 residues. Overall study results and limits: In the analysis, some V segments, TRBV6-2 and TRBV6-3 included, were excluded as indistinguishable. Both high specificity and high sensitivity reportedly marked the classifier's diagnosis of cytomegalovirus status.

This TCR derives from a human donor in good health. The V gene is TRBV18, the J gene TRBJ2-2; TRBD2 agrees at 7 bases. Sequencing used PBMCs. The CDR3 sequence: CASSPPAGSNTGELFF. Here the CDR3 DNA reads TGTGCCAGCTCACCCCCAGCGGGGTCGAACACCGGGGAGCTGTTTTTT.